Listed below are T cell receptor beta chains from one sample, sequenced in a study of early T cells in non-severe SARS-CoV-2 infection. TCRdb itself ran the 5' RACE reads through MiXCR, one entry per CDR3 protein. The repertoire has 55,000 to 70,000 distinct CDR3 sequences, around 9.9% of them found once; the top ten carry roughly 6%. The sequencing sample was made of whole blood. The receptor set was obtained from an adult who was a healthcare worker with PCR-confirmed SARS-CoV-2 infection or an uninfected control (not recorded which). Each CDR3 is given with its conserved first and last residue. The D gene is left open where the match is weak. Size is omitted from some rows. Given values are once, few, many or a class for expanded clones.

CDR3 protein: CASSLTQSSEQFF
CDR3 DNA: TGTGCCAGCAGTCTCACTCAGTCCTCTGAGCAGTTCTTC
CDR3 length: 13
V gene: TRBV28
D gene: NA
J gene: TRBJ2-1
clone size: few

CDR3 protein: CASSHPPDYEQYF
CDR3 DNA: TGTGCCAGCAGCCACCCTCCCGACTACGAGCAGTACTTC
CDR3 length: 13
V gene: TRBV11-2
D gene: NA
J gene: TRBJ2-7
clone size: few

CDR3 protein: CSVVAATYNEQFF
CDR3 DNA: TGCAGCGTTGTGGCAGCAACCTACAATGAGCAGTTCTTC
CDR3 length: 13
V gene: TRBV29-1
D gene: NA
J gene: TRBJ2-1
clone size: many

CDR3 protein: CASSARTLGDSYEQYF
CDR3 DNA: TGCGCCAGCAGCGCGAGAACGCTCGGGGATTCCTACGAGCAGTACTTC
CDR3 length: 16
V gene: TRBV5-1
D gene: NA
J gene: TRBJ2-7
clone size: few

CDR3 protein: CASSAGTGVFYEQYF
CDR3 DNA: TGTGCCAGCAGCGCCGGGACAGGGGTGTTCTACGAGCAGTACTTC
CDR3 length: 15
V gene: TRBV5-6
D gene: TRBD1
J gene: TRBJ2-7
clone size: many

CDR3 protein: CASSLGGFYEQYF
CDR3 DNA: TGTGCCAGCAGTTTAGGCGGCTTCTACGAGCAGTACTTC
CDR3 length: 13
V gene: TRBV28
D gene: NA
J gene: TRBJ2-7
clone size: few

CDR3 protein: CSVSFSEWYNEQFF
CDR3 DNA: TGCAGCGTTTCATTCTCCGAATGGTACAATGAGCAGTTCTTC
CDR3 length: 14
V gene: TRBV29-1
D gene: NA
J gene: TRBJ2-1
clone size: few

CDR3 protein: CASSERWGTEAFF
CDR3 DNA: TGTGCCAGCAGTGAACGTTGGGGCACTGAAGCTTTCTTT
CDR3 length: 13
V gene: TRBV6-1
D gene: NA
J gene: TRBJ1-1
clone size: NA

CDR3 protein: CASGGGGLGSYNGQFF
CDR3 DNA: TGTGCCAGCGGAGGCGGCGGGTTGGGGTCCTACAATGGGCAGTTCTTC
CDR3 length: 16
V gene: TRBV6-5
D gene: NA
J gene: TRBJ2-1
clone size: NA

CDR3 protein: CASGRPYEQYF
CDR3 DNA: TGTGCCAGCGGGAGACCCTACGAGCAGTACTTC
CDR3 length: 11
V gene: TRBV28
D gene: NA
J gene: TRBJ2-7
clone size: many

CDR3 protein: CSAQARKGADTQYF
CDR3 DNA: TGCAGTGCACAGGCTAGGAAGGGGGCAGATACGCAGTATTTT
CDR3 length: 14
V gene: TRBV20-1
D gene: NA
J gene: TRBJ2-3
clone size: NA

CDR3 protein: CSARDAYEQYF
CDR3 DNA: TGCAGTGCTAGAGATGCCTACGAGCAGTACTTC
CDR3 length: 11
V gene: TRBV20-1
D gene: NA
J gene: TRBJ2-7
clone size: many

CDR3 protein: CASSFLGKETQYF
CDR3 DNA: TGTGCCAGCAGTTTTCTAGGAAAAGAGACCCAGTACTTC
CDR3 length: 13
V gene: TRBV12-3/TRBV12-4
D gene: NA
J gene: TRBJ2-5
clone size: few

CDR3 protein: CATSRGGQGGTDTQYF
CDR3 DNA: TGTGCCACCAGCAGAGGGGGGCAGGGTGGCACAGATACGCAGTATTTT
CDR3 length: 16
V gene: TRBV15
D gene: NA
J gene: TRBJ2-3
clone size: NA

CDR3 protein: CASSLPELGGRALNWEQYF
CDR3 DNA: TGTGCCAGCAGCTTACCTGAATTGGGCGGGAGGGCCCTGAATTGGGAGCAGTACTTC
CDR3 length: 19
V gene: TRBV7-2
D gene: TRBD2
J gene: TRBJ2-7
clone size: NA

CDR3 protein: CASSFLMSQDETQYF
CDR3 DNA: TGTGCCAGCAGTTTCCTCATGAGCCAGGACGAGACCCAGTACTTC
CDR3 length: 15
V gene: TRBV28
D gene: NA
J gene: TRBJ2-5
clone size: many

CDR3 protein: CASSSGTENTGELFF
CDR3 DNA: TGTGCCAGCAGCTCCGGGACAGAGAACACCGGGGAGCTGTTTTTT
CDR3 length: 15
V gene: TRBV7-9
D gene: TRBD1
J gene: TRBJ2-2
clone size: few

CDR3 protein: CASSFGQTMEPQHF
CDR3 DNA: TGTGCCAGCAGCTTCGGACAGACCATGGAGCCCCAGCATTTT
CDR3 length: 14
V gene: TRBV7-2
D gene: NA
J gene: TRBJ1-5
clone size: many

CDR3 protein: CASSLDTSGSEEQFF
CDR3 DNA: TGTGCCAGCAGCTTAGATACTAGCGGGAGTGAGGAGCAGTTCTTC
CDR3 length: 15
V gene: TRBV7-8
D gene: TRBD2
J gene: TRBJ2-1
clone size: NA

CDR3 protein: CASSCRQGYSYEQYF
CDR3 DNA: TGTGCCAGCAGTTGCCGACAGGGTTATTCGTACGAGCAGTACTTC
CDR3 length: 15
V gene: TRBV12-3/TRBV12-4
D gene: TRBD1
J gene: TRBJ2-7
clone size: NA

CDR3 protein: CASNRGVETQYF
CDR3 DNA: TGTGCCAGCAACAGGGGAGTGGAGACCCAGTACTTC
CDR3 length: 12
V gene: TRBV7-2
D gene: TRBD1
J gene: TRBJ2-5
clone size: NA

CDR3 protein: CASSSDRVGEQYF
CDR3 DNA: TGTGCCAGCAGCTCCGACAGGGTTGGGGAGCAGTACTTC
CDR3 length: 13
V gene: TRBV28
D gene: TRBD1
J gene: TRBJ2-7
clone size: few

CDR3 protein: CASSHTSGTIQETQYF
CDR3 DNA: TGTGCCAGCAGCCATACTAGCGGGACGATCCAAGAGACCCAGTACTTC
CDR3 length: 16
V gene: TRBV7-6
D gene: TRBD2
J gene: TRBJ2-5
clone size: few

CDR3 protein: CASSLDAGGPNSPLHF
CDR3 DNA: TGTGCCAGCAGCTTAGATGCGGGGGGCCCTAATTCACCCCTCCACTTT
CDR3 length: 16
V gene: TRBV7-2
D gene: NA
J gene: TRBJ1-6
clone size: few

CDR3 protein: CASTGQGVEETQYF
CDR3 DNA: TGTGCCAGCACCGGACAGGGGGTTGAAGAGACCCAGTACTTC
CDR3 length: 14
V gene: TRBV28
D gene: TRBD1
J gene: TRBJ2-5
clone size: few

CDR3 protein: CASSHRGGGELFF
CDR3 DNA: TGTGCCAGCAGCCACAGGGGAGGCGGGGAGCTGTTTTTT
CDR3 length: 13
V gene: TRBV28
D gene: NA
J gene: TRBJ2-2
clone size: NA

CDR3 protein: CASRSASGGNTGELFF
CDR3 DNA: TGCGCCAGCAGGTCCGCCAGTGGGGGGAACACCGGGGAGCTGTTTTTT
CDR3 length: 16
V gene: TRBV4-1
D gene: NA
J gene: TRBJ2-2
clone size: NA

CDR3 protein: CASSLSAVGGFYGYTF
CDR3 DNA: TGTGCCAGCAGTTTATCGGCGGTAGGGGGATTCTATGGCTACACCTTC
CDR3 length: 16
V gene: TRBV27
D gene: NA
J gene: TRBJ1-2
clone size: few

CDR3 protein: CASSLAEANEQFF
CDR3 DNA: TGTGCCAGCAGCTTGGCGGAGGCCAATGAGCAGTTCTTC
CDR3 length: 13
V gene: TRBV5-4
D gene: NA
J gene: TRBJ2-1
clone size: NA